Reported below is one T cell receptor (beta chain). The sample holds a few counts of this clonotype. No cognate antigen has been identified for it. Within one base of it there is no much larger clone, and no base qualities were kept. Including the terminal cysteine and phenylalanine, the CDR3 comprises 13 residues. The sequence is cut down to CDR3 DNA, 39 bases in frame from base 1. V loses 9 bases of germline sequence and J loses 5 bases, and the interval between the two ends is 13 bases. The CDR1 and CDR2 encoded by the germline V gene are MNHEY and SVGEGT. Amplification of TCR beta CDR3 regions was carried out from RNA transcripts. For the first round of RT-PCR on the TCR CDR3, the HTBI primer set was used together with the Qiagen OneStep RT-PCR kit. A second multiplex PCR round built the libraries, followed by size selection and purification. Paired-end sequencing of the libraries was performed with 100 bp reads on an Illumina HiSeq2000. As for how the authors treated the data: SOAPnuke was used to process the raw data, throwing out any read that contained adapters or uncalled bases, had a mean Phred below 15, or lacked an exact constant-primer or identifier match. High-quality paired reads were merged with COPE v1.2.5, and unique nucleotide sequences were defined as clonotypes. Clonotypes were aligned to IMGT TRBV, TRBD and TRBJ reference segments using MiTCR v1.1. The analysis was restricted to V-J combinations with a frequency above 0.0001, which together covered about 99% of the repertoires. A TCS score was defined as the ratio between F50 (clonal expansion) and ExV (chaos), using BLOSUM62-based TCRdist between CDR3 peptides within each V-J. Welch's t-statistics and random forest reduced fewer than 600 V-J features to fewer than 15, which were used in a naive Bayes classifier (R e1071). The Morisita-Horn index was used to measure how similar the thyroid and blood repertoires were. TCRdb reprocessing: public reads trimmed at Q25 with fastp, clones called with MiXCR, in-frame beta chains kept. Each entry merges the rows of one CDR3 protein and shows their most common DNA and genes. The V and J calls and clone size come from TCRdb's table, not from the authors' own analysis. In this sample the table shows roughly 500,000 distinct CDR3 sequences, approximately 49% of which occur a single time. Together, the top ten hold about two fifths of the sample.

The sample originates from a study of T cells in Graves' hyperthyroidism and ophthalmopathy (dated 2019 in TCRdb). General notes on the study: To identify distinguishing TCR V-J signatures, a discovery cohort of about a hundred patients was used, comprising 40 to 45 with Graves' ophthalmopathy and under 60 with stable Graves' hyperthyroidism. The 100 discovery patients were randomly split 7:3 into training and test sets. Prospective prediction of ophthalmopathy was tested in an independent validation cohort consisting of roughly 19 hyperthyroidism patients and approximately 16 patients who later progressed to ophthalmopathy. In addition, the study compared T-cell repertoires in thyroid tissue and in blood from five or six Graves' hyperthyroidism patients. The paper describes TCR Vbeta CDR3 sequencing of around 140 peripheral blood samples, made up of under 50 ophthalmopathy patients, 70 to 75 hyperthyroidism patients and 17 progressor patients. After blood sampling, hyperthyroidism patients were treated with methimazole at a starting dose of 30 mg daily, and ophthalmopathy patients were treated with high-dose intravenous methylprednisolone. The full study reports these points: No statistical method was used to set the sample size in advance, and investigators knew the group allocation. Most expanded thyroid clonotypes (frequency above 0.001) were also detected in blood, a finding suggesting that blood repertoires may reflect thyroid immune responses. In validation, progression to ophthalmopathy was predicted by the model with 70% to 71% sensitivity and roughly 72% specificity, a median of about 6 months before onset. A 13 V-J signature model separated ophthalmopathy from stable hyperthyroidism, with just over 85% sensitivity and around 84% specificity in cross-validation and 80%/75% in testing.

Any patient with an uncontrolled infection, another autoimmune disease, pregnancy or lactation was excluded. Diagnoses relied on clinical symptoms, serum thyroxine and TRAb, thyroid ultrasound and orbital computed tomography. Trizol reagent was used to extract total RNA, and RNA quality was then checked on an Agilent 2100 Bioanalyzer. Material: peripheral blood or thyroid tissue (not recorded which). Recombination connected TRBV6-2 or TRBV6-3 to TRBJ2-2; TRBD1 is a weak D gene call, 5 bases matching. This TCR was sampled from an adult woman with Graves' disease, either hyperthyroidism or ophthalmopathy (not recorded which). The DNA sequence is as follows: TGTGCCAGTCAGGGTATATCAACCGGGGAGCTGTTTTTT. Translated, it reads CASQGISTGELFF.